This TCR beta chain was captured by sequencing in a study of T-cell memory formation after mild COVID-19. MiXCR, applied by TCRdb to the 5' RACE reads, yields one record per CDR3 protein. The sample contains a few hundred thousand distinct CDR3 sequences, roughly 21% of which appear only once. V was clipped by 7 bases and J by 3 bases; unmatched bases: 6. Germline V lookup: CDR1 SQVTM, CDR2 ANQGSEA. The CDR3 is made up of 13 amino acids. Concerning this clonotype itself: The antigen is not known.

Study-wide findings and caveats: Researchers report contracting CD4+ clones mostly in CM and EM, with CD8+ clones in EMRA. Memory sampled before infection contained some responding clones, suggesting cross-reactive memory joined.

What was sequenced was PBMCs or a T cell subset sorted from them (not recorded which). The TCR sequence derives from an adult woman who had mild COVID-19 (a few samples of this study predate the infection). Cell type and time point are not known. This chain links TRBV29-1 with TRBJ2-1; 7 bases agree with TRBD1. The CDR3, as DNA: TGCAGCGGTAGGGACAGTTTCTACAATGAGCAGTTCTTC. Translated: CSGRDSFYNEQFF.